This record concerns one T cell receptor (beta chain) sequence. The antigen is unknown. Synthetic inline TR CDR3 controls covering all V-J pairings were spiked into each PCR. The table came from immunoSEQ multiplex PCR; TCRdb's copy has only in-frame clones and leaves some out. The data contain 30,000 or so clones, approximately 90% of them singletons. The time point: before natalizumab initiation. Prior interferon beta treatment was universal, and the PML patients were all female. V was pared by 4 bases and J by 3 bases, with 10 bases between. Germline V gene sequence: CDR1 LGHNA, CDR2 YSLEER. The CDR3 is made up of 13 amino acids. The source of the sample is a study of multiple sclerosis patients with progressive multifocal leukoencephalopathy. General study results and limits: Less diverse TRB repertoires were suggested in most PML patients.

The receptor's source is a human donor with multiple sclerosis. The chain couples TRBV4-3 to TRBJ2-7, with D possibly matching TRBD1 (5 bases). Sequencing was performed on PBMCs. In nucleotides, the CDR3 is TGCGCCAGCAGCCTGGACATATTCTACGAGCAGTACTTC. Protein product: CASSLDIFYEQYF.